The rows below give T cell receptor beta chains drawn from one sample of a study of tumor-infiltrating lymphocytes in primary liver carcinoma. TCRdb re-called the multiplex PCR reads through MiXCR, storing one row per CDR3 protein. The sample lists fewer than 350,000 distinct CDR3 sequences, roughly two thirds occurring once. Sequencing was done on a sample of peripheral blood. The receptors stem from a man in his forties or fifties with primary liver carcinoma and hepatitis B virus infection. CDR3s include the opening cysteine and the closing phenylalanine or tryptophan. The D gene is left open where the match is weak. The listing skips clone size in some rows; elsewhere it reads once, few, many or a size class.

j_call,v_call,clone_size,d_call,cdr3_nt,cdr3_aa
TRBJ2-7,TRBV5-6,few,NA,TGTGCCAGCAGCTTGAGGGCTTTGGCAGTTAGCTCCTACGAGCAGTACTTC,CASSLRALAVSSYEQYF
TRBJ2-5,TRBV5-6,NA,NA,TGTGCCAGTAGCTTGGTAACCGTGCTGATCGAGACCCAGTACTTC,CASSLVTVLIETQYF
TRBJ2-2,TRBV12-3/TRBV12-4,once,NA,TGTGCCAGCCGTTTCGCTATGAGGCTGTTTTTT,CASRFAMRLFF
TRBJ1-2,TRBV11-2,NA,TRBD1,TGTACCAGCAGCTTAGACGGGACAGGAGTCTACTATGGCTACACCTTC,CTSSLDGTGVYYGYTF
TRBJ1-5,TRBV6-1,NA,NA,TGTGCCATCCGTAGCGAGTTGAGCAATCAGCCCCAGCATTTT,CAIRSELSNQPQHF
TRBJ2-1,TRBV4-1,NA,TRBD2,TGCGCCAGCAGACACTTGTTTAGCGGGAGTGACGATGAGCAGTTATTC,CASRHLFSGSDDEQLF
TRBJ1-1,TRBV12-3/TRBV12-4,NA,TRBD1,TGTTCCAGCAGTTTTCCCTCTCGGCAGGGGGCTAAGGCTGAAGCTTTCTTT,CSSSFPSRQGAKAEAFF
TRBJ2-2,TRBV6-2/TRBV6-3,NA,NA,TGTGCCAGCAGTTCCGCGGTGAACACCAGGGAGCTGTTTTTT,CASSSAVNTRELFF
TRBJ2-7,TRBV6-2/TRBV6-3,once,TRBD2,TGTGTCAGCAGTTACCCCCTTTTGGGGGGGTCAGCCAGGTACGAGCAGTACTTC,CVSSYPLLGGSARYEQYF
TRBJ2-5,TRBV5-1,once,NA,TGCGCCAGCAGCAGGGGAGATAATAGAGAGACCCAGTACTTC,CASSRGDNRETQYF
TRBJ2-5,TRBV4-1,few,TRBD2,TGCGCCAGCAGCCGAACCCCGGGACTAGCGGGAGGACCGGACTCGGAGACCCAGTACTTC,CASSRTPGLAGGPDSETQYF
TRBJ2-5,TRBV28,few,TRBD1,TGTGCCAGCAGTTCCACGACAGGGCTCTTTGAGACCCAGTACTTC,CASSSTTGLFETQYF
TRBJ2-2,TRBV5-6,NA,TRBD1,TGTGCCAGCAGCCCCCCGAGACAGGGGGATTACACCGGGGAGCTGTTTTTT,CASSPPRQGDYTGELFF
TRBJ2-1,TRBV12-3/TRBV12-4,NA,NA,TGTGCCAGCAGTTTACGTAGCAGGAGGGGCGATGAGCAGTTCTTC,CASSLRSRRGDEQFF
TRBJ2-7,TRBV28,NA,NA,TGTGCCAGCAGTTTAGAGGGTCCCTACGAGAAGTACTTC,CASSLEGPYEKYF
TRBJ2-3,TRBV10-3,few,TRBD2,TGTGCCACCTTAGCGGGGGGCACAGATACGCAGTATTTT,CATLAGGTDTQYF
TRBJ2-5,TRBV5-4,NA,TRBD2,TGTGCCAGCAGCTTGGCCGGAGCGGGAGGGTGGGAGACCCAGTACTTC,CASSLAGAGGWETQYF
TRBJ2-7,TRBV24-1,NA,TRBD1,TGTGCCACCAGTGGCGGGGGACAGGGAGGCGAGCAGTACTTC,CATSGGGQGGEQYF
TRBJ2-1,TRBV6-5,NA,TRBD2,TGTGCCAGCAGTTACGGGAGGGGACCGAAAATATCCTACAATGAGCAGTTCTTC,CASSYGRGPKISYNEQFF
TRBJ2-1,TRBV6-6,NA,TRBD1,TGTGCAAGCAGTTACGGGACAGGGAACCACAATGAGCAGTTCTTC,CASSYGTGNHNEQFF
TRBJ2-7,TRBV6-2/TRBV6-3,NA,TRBD1,TGTGCCAGCAGTTATCGGGCTCGACAGGGTTCCTACGAGCAGTACTTC,CASSYRARQGSYEQYF
TRBJ2-2,TRBV5-1,few,NA,TGCGCCAGCAGCTTGGGCCAATCTTTGGGGGCCGGGGAGCTGTTTTTT,CASSLGQSLGAGELFF
TRBJ2-5,TRBV28,many,NA,TGTGCCAGCAGTTCCTCCAGGACTTTTTTTGAGACCCAGTACTTC,CASSSSRTFFETQYF
TRBJ2-5,TRBV12-3/TRBV12-4,many,NA,TGTGCCAGCAGTTACACCACTCGGGAGACCCAGTACTTC,CASSYTTRETQYF
TRBJ2-7,TRBV11-3,NA,NA,TGTGCCATCAGCTTAGTGACAGGTACCGAGCAGTACTTC,CAISLVTGTEQYF
TRBJ2-3,TRBV11-1,NA,NA,TGTGCCAACAGCCCCAGGGACGGATCAGGAGATACGCAGTATTTT,CANSPRDGSGDTQYF
TRBJ1-1,TRBV12-3/TRBV12-4,few,NA,TGTGTCAGCAGTTTAGGGCCGGCTGAAGCTTTCTTT,CVSSLGPAEAFF
TRBJ2-1,TRBV3-1,NA,NA,TGTGCCAGCACCCAAAGGGGGACTCACTCCTACAATGAGCAGTTCTTC,CASTQRGTHSYNEQFF
TRBJ2-3,TRBV5-4,NA,NA,TGTGCCACCAGCGGAGCTAGCACAGATACGCAGTATTTT,CATSGASTDTQYF
TRBJ2-3,TRBV5-1,many,TRBD2,TGCGCCAGCAGCTCAGGGACTAGCGGGAGTCGGTCAGATACGCAGTATTTT,CASSSGTSGSRSDTQYF
TRBJ1-3,TRBV6-1,many,NA,TGTGCCAGCAGGTTTAAGGGGGGTACGGGAAACACCATATATTTT,CASRFKGGTGNTIYF
TRBJ2-7,TRBV6-5,NA,TRBD2,TGTACCAGCAGCTCCGGGACTAGCGGGAGAGGGCACTACTTC,CTSSSGTSGRGHYF
TRBJ2-5,TRBV5-4,few,TRBD2,TGTGCCAGCAGCTTGGGGCGGGGGAATTCGGAGACCCAGTACTTC,CASSLGRGNSETQYF
TRBJ2-7,TRBV6-6,NA,NA,TGTGCCAGCAGTTACTTGTCCTCGACAAAAGACAAAAAGTACGAGCAGTACTTC,CASSYLSSTKDKKYEQYF
TRBJ2-7,TRBV6-6,NA,TRBD2,TGTGCCAGCAGACCTAGCGGGAGTCTCTCCTACGAGCAGTACTTC,CASRPSGSLSYEQYF
TRBJ2-7,TRBV6-2/TRBV6-3,NA,NA,TGTGCCAGCAGTTACAGTTCCACTAACGGGAGCTACGAACAGTACTTC,CASSYSSTNGSYEQYF
TRBJ2-7,TRBV11-1,once,TRBD2,TGTGCCAACACTCGGACTAGCGGGTGGGAGCAGTACTTT,CANTRTSGWEQYF
TRBJ2-6,TRBV4-2,few,NA,TGTGCCAGTAGCGAAGATGGACAGTCTGGGGCCAACGTCCTGACTTTC,CASSEDGQSGANVLTF